What follows are 19 T cell receptor beta chains derived from one specimen sequenced in a study of T cell repertoires in ileal Crohn's disease. Sample time point: inflamed ileum from the surgical specimen. TCRdb's table, derived via immunoSEQ multiplex PCR, lists solely in-frame clones and lacks some. The sample contains 1,500 to 2,000 clones, 90% of which appear only once. The sequencing sample was made of ileal tissue. These receptors came from an adult with Crohn's disease.

The table lists this clone with a count of one. This chain joins TRBV9 and TRBJ1-4, with 8 positions matching TRBD1. V shed 4 bases and J 6 bases; nucleotides not matched to a gene: 8. There are 15 residues in the CDR3. Germline CDR1 SGDLS, CDR2 YYNGEE. The CDR3 loop reads CASSREGQVDEKLFF. The CDR3 nucleotides are TGTGCCAGCAGCCGGGAGGGACAGGTGGATGAAAAACTGTTTTTT.

The chain links TRBV29-1 to TRBJ2-7, with a weak D call TRBD1 (5 bases). V lost 7 bases to trimming and J lost 0 bases, with 10 bases between them. CDR1 is SQVTM and CDR2 is ANQGSEA in the germline V gene. CDR3 length equals 12 residues. Here the CDR3 DNA reads TGCAGCGCTGTGGGGCCCTCCTACGAGCAGTACTTC. Translated: CSAVGPSYEQYF.

The rearrangement links TRBV7-2 to TRBJ1-2; TRBD1 matches at 7 bases. Unmatched junction bases numbered 9, after V lost 5 bases and J lost 3 bases. Germline V gene sequence: CDR1 SGHTA, CDR2 FQGNSA. The CDR3 covers 15 residues. CDR3 nucleotide sequence: TGTGCCAGCAGCCCCCAGGGGGGCCGAGACTATGGCTACACCTTC. Encoded protein: CASSPQGGRDYGYTF.

V usage is TRBV18 and J usage is TRBJ1-3; D is unresolved. Trimming removed 6 bases at V and 0 bases at J, with 12 bases between. The germline V gene encodes CDR1 KGHSH and CDR2 LQKENI. CDR3 length: 15 residues. The chain's CDR3 is CASSPGWGSGNTIYF. DNA of the CDR3: TGTGCCAGCTCCCCTGGGTGGGGCTCTGGAAACACCATATATTTT.

This chain connects TRBV4-2 to TRBJ1-2; D is ambiguous. Germline V gene data show CDR1 as LGHNA and CDR2 as YNFKEQ. The CDR3 sequence is 16 residues long. Trimming stripped 0 bases from V and 4 bases from J, with 15 bases between. In nucleotides, the CDR3 is TGTGCCAGCAGCCAAGATTGGGCCAACTCACCCTATGGCTACACCTTC. Translation gives CASSQDWANSPYGYTF.

This chain joins TRBV5-8 and TRBJ2-1, with D possibly being TRBD1 or TRBD2 (6 bases each). The CDR3 sequence is 14 residues long. V was trimmed by 4 bases and J by 5 bases, leaving 13 bases between them. Looked up from germline, CDR1 is SGHTS and CDR2 is YDEGEE. CDR3 loop: CASSTGRGHNEQFF. The CDR3 nucleotides are TGTGCCAGCAGCACAGGACGGGGGCACAATGAGCAGTTCTTC.

The CDR3 protein is CASSPDQVGYTF. CDR3 coding DNA: TGCGCCAGCAGCCCCGACCAGGTGGGCTACACCTTC. V gene TRBV5-1 combines with J gene TRBJ1-2; D uncertain. Germline V gene sequence: CDR1 SGHRS, CDR2 YFSETQ. V was trimmed by 4 bases and J by 8 bases, leaving 12 bases between them. This CDR3 comprises 12 residues.

The chain carries TRBV7-3 and TRBJ2-2; perhaps TRBD2 as D (6 bases). The CDR3 extends over 14 amino acids. Germline values: CDR1 SGHTA, CDR2 FQGTGA. V shed 5 bases and J shed 2 bases, with 9 bases lying between them. CDR3 DNA: TGTGCCAGCAGCCCCGGACTAAACACCGGGGAGCTGTTTTTT. Translation gives CASSPGLNTGELFF.

The chain employs TRBV4-1 and TRBJ2-2, with 7 bases identical to TRBD2. V shed 0 bases, J shed 8 bases, and the junction held 6 bases outside the gene matches. The germline V gene has CDR1 MGHRA and CDR2 YSYEKL. The CDR3 sequence is 15 residues long. CDR3 protein: CASSQELTSLGELFF. CDR3 DNA: TGCGCCAGCAGCCAAGAGTTGACTAGCTTGGGGGAGCTGTTTTTT.

The V gene is TRBV7-8, the J gene TRBJ1-2, with D perhaps TRBD1 (6 bases). Germline CDR1 SGHVS, CDR2 FQNEAQ. Trimming removed 5 bases from V and 1 base from J, with 17 bases in between. The CDR3 extends over 16 amino acids. The CDR3 coding sequence is TGTGCCAGCAGCCCCGAAGGAGGACAGCTTAACTATGGCTACACCTTC. Its protein is CASSPEGGQLNYGYTF. Full variable domain (outside the CDR3, taken from reference TRBV7-8 and TRBJ1-2): GAGVSQSPRYKVAKRGQDVALRCDPISGHVSLFWYQQALGQGPEFLTYFQNEAQLDKSGLPSDRFFAERPEGSVSTLKIQRTQQEDSAVYLCASSPEGGQLNYGYTFGSGTRLTVV.

This clone was seen a single time. The genes are TRBV14 and TRBJ2-2, with 9 positions matching TRBD1. The CDR3 has 14 amino acids. The J segment lost 5 bases and the V segment lost 5 bases, leaving 3 bases of the junction unmatched. CDR1 SGHDN and CDR2 FVKESK come from the germline V gene. CDR3 region: CASSAQGATGELFF. In DNA form, the CDR3 reads TGTGCCAGCAGCGCACAGGGGGCAACCGGGGAGCTGTTTTTT.

The chain recombines TRBV6-5 with TRBJ1-2; D is ambiguous. Germline CDR1 is MNHEY and CDR2 is SVGAGI. This CDR3 region has 16 residues. Between the trimmed V and J ends, which lost 0 bases and 8 bases, there was a span of 19 bases. The CDR3 DNA reads TGTGCCAGCAGTTACTCGCGAAACAGTCGCCTTGAGGGCTACACCTTC. Amino acids: CASSYSRNSRLEGYTF.

The chain recombines TRBV18 with TRBJ1-2; tentative D call: TRBD1 (6 bases). Germline CDR1 and CDR2: KGHSH and LQKENI. Between the trimmed V and J ends, which lost 3 bases and 7 bases, there was a span of 12 bases. The CDR3 sequence is 13 residues long. CDR3 DNA: TGTGCCAGCTCACCCCAGGGGTTGGTTGGCTACACCTTC. Translation gives CASSPQGLVGYTF.

The CDR3 here is CASSSGTGSYGYTF. The CDR3, as DNA: TGTGCCAGCAGCTCGGGCACCGGGTCCTATGGCTACACCTTC. The chain employs TRBV7-2 and TRBJ1-2, with D hard to call. The ends were cut back, 4 bases at V and 4 bases at J, with 13 bases in the middle. The CDR3 sequence is 14 residues long. Germline values: CDR1 SGHTA, CDR2 FQGNSA.

The V call is TRBV12-5, the J call TRBJ1-1; D remains ambiguous. Germline V lookup: CDR1 LGHNT, CDR2 FRNRAP. The CDR3 is 13 residues long. V lost 0 bases and J 0 bases, leaving 2 bases between the germline ends. The CDR3 loop reads CASGLVMNTEAFF. The CDR3 DNA follows: TGTGCTAGTGGTTTGGTCATGAACACTGAAGCTTTCTTT.

This chain connects TRBV5-1 to TRBJ1-1; D remains ambiguous. The V end was cut by 4 bases, the J end by 5 bases, with 9 bases between. Germline V gives CDR1 SGHRS, CDR2 YFSETQ. The CDR3 covers 12 residues. CDR3 sequence: CASSGYGTEAFF. CDR3 coding DNA: TGCGCCAGCAGCGGTTACGGGACTGAAGCTTTCTTT. The variable domain in full, completed from reference TRBV5-1 and TRBJ1-1, reads KAGVTQTPRYLIKTRGQQVTLSCSPISGHRSVSWYQQTPGQGLQFLFEYFSETQRNKGNFPGRFSGRQFSNSRSEMNVSTLELGDSALYLCASSGYGTEAFFGQGTRLTVV.

The V and J genes are TRBV6-1 and TRBJ2-7; 9 bases are a match to TRBD1. Losses at the gene ends were 3 bases for V and 4 bases for J; bases not matched to a gene: 10. The V gene's germline CDR1 is MNHNS and CDR2 SASEGT. The CDR3 is 16 amino acids. The CDR3 is CASSDPGRQGGYEQYF. CDR3 bases: TGTGCCAGCAGTGACCCAGGACGACAGGGGGGTTACGAGCAGTACTTC.

The V gene is TRBV6-6, the J gene TRBJ2-2; D might be TRBD2 (5 bases). The CDR3 length is 16 residues. V shed 5 bases and J shed 0 bases, with 13 bases lying between them. In germline, CDR1 is MNHNY, CDR2 SVGAGI (reference sequence). In DNA form, the CDR3 reads TGTGCCAGCAGTATTTCGCGGGTGGCGAACACCGGGGAGCTGTTTTTT. The encoded protein is CASSISRVANTGELFF.

The chain carries TRBV27 and TRBJ2-1, with TRBD2 matching 10 bases. This CDR3 has 16 amino acids. Trimming took 5 bases from V and 4 from J; bases not matched to a gene: 8. Looked up from germline, CDR1 is MNHEY and CDR2 is SMNVEV (reference sequence). CDR3 sequence (DNA): TGTGCCAGCAGTCCCCAACTAGCGGGGTTATACAATGAGCAGTTCTTC. Its translation is CASSPQLAGLYNEQFF.